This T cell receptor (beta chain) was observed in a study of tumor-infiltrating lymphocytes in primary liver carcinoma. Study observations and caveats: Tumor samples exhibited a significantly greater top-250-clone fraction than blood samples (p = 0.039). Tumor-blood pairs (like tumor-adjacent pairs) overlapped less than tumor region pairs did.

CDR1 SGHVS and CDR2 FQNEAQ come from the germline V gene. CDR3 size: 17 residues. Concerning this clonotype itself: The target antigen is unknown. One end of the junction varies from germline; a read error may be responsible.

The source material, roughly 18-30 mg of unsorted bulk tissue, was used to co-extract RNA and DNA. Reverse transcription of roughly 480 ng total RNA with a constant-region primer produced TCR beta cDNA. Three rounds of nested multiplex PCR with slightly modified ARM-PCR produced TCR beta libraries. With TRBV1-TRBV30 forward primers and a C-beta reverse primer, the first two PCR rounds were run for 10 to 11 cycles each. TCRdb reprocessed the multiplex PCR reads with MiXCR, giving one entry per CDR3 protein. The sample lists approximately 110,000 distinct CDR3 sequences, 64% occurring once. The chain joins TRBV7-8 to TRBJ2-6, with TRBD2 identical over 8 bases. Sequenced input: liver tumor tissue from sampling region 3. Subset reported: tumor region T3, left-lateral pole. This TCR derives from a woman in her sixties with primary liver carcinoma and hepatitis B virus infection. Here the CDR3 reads CACSISGTRPGANVLTF. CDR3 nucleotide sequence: TGTGCCTGCAGTATTAGCGGGACCAGGCCTGGGGCCAACGTCCTGACTTTC.